This T cell receptor (beta chain) came from a study of CD8 T cells in Susac syndrome. Germline V CDR1 and CDR2: MGHRA, YSYEKL. CDR3 length equals 13 residues. V dropped 0 bases and J dropped 7 bases, with 10 bases sitting between them. Random hexamers served to reverse transcribe roughly 0.5 to 1 ug RNA. Amplification of TCR beta CDR3 used immunoSEQ multiplex PCR across 54 Vbeta and 13 Jbeta. TCRdb fed the immunoSEQ multiplex PCR reads into MiXCR, producing one record per CDR3 protein. The profile shows about 160,000 distinct CDR3 sequences, approximately 93% of them singletons. The gene calls are TRBV4-1 and TRBJ2-7; possibly TRBD2 for D (5 bases). This sequence originates from a human donor with multiple sclerosis. The sequenced material came from CD4+ T cells from PBMCs. The CDR3 protein is CASSQDPGGEQYF. In DNA, the CDR3 is TGCGCCAGCAGCCAAGACCCGGGCGGGGAGCAGTACTTC.